This T cell receptor (beta chain) was captured in a study of cytomegalovirus exposure and HLA in healthy donors. The PCR contained 60 Vbeta and 13 Jbeta primers. Sequenced by immunoSEQ multiplex PCR; TCRdb stores in-frame clones only, minus some. This table has about 190,000 clones, 70% to 90% appearing once. This clone appeared once. The target antigen is unknown. Though probably carrying unrecorded immune exposures, donors were nominally healthy at sampling. Overall study results and limits: The study assumed roughly uniform donor sequencing depth for presence/absence analyses. A later analysis linked a missense variant in DCLRE1C to the trimming of TCR beta V and J genes.

The CDR3 covers 16 residues. Trimming stripped 5 bases from V and 0 bases from J, with 11 bases between. CDR1 SEHNR and CDR2 FQNEAQ come from the germline V gene (reference sequence). The source material was PBMCs. The sequence derives from a woman in her twenties or thirties in good health and CMV-seronegative. This chain connects TRBV7-9 to TRBJ1-6, with D uncertain. The CDR3 coding sequence is TGTGCCAGCAGCGCCGAAAGGAGCTCCTATAATTCACCCCTCCACTTT. This codes for CASSAERSSYNSPLHF. The full variable domain, with the rest looked up from reference TRBV7-9 and TRBJ1-6, is DTGVSQNPRHKITKRGQNVTFRCDPISEHNRLYWYRQTLGQGPEFLTYFQNEAQLEKSRLLSDRFSAERPKGSFSTLEIQRTEQGDSAMYLCASSAERSSYNSPLHFGNGTRLTVT.